Given below is one T cell receptor beta chain in context. Its antigen remains undetermined. The record has no base qualities; no much larger clone is one base away. After removal of 7 bases from V and 3 bases from J, the junction retains 17 bases not matched to a gene. Sequences SQVTM (CDR1) and ANQGSEA (CDR2) are obtained from the germline V gene. The CDR3, cysteine through phenylalanine, is 16 amino acids long. The kept DNA is CDR3 alone, 48 bases in frame from the first base. A constant-region primer and ProtoScript II reverse transcriptase were used to reverse-transcribe TCRbeta-specific cDNA from about 500 ng total RNA. The TCRbeta libraries were prepared through three rounds of nested multiplex PCR following a slightly modified ARM-PCR procedure. Each of the first two PCR rounds ran for about 10 cycles and used multiplex TRBV1-TRBV30 forward primers together with a Cbeta reverse primer. Sample barcodes and Illumina adapters were attached in a final 25-cycle PCR using Deep VentR polymerase. Amplicons of 200-500 bp were gel-purified with a QIAquick gel extraction kit before sequencing. The TCRbeta amplicons were sequenced with 250-bp paired-end reads on an Illumina HiSeq 2500. Per the authors' processing: Reads were quality-trimmed with Trimmomatic v0.33, and paired reads were merged with FLASH v1.2.11 to recover full CDR3 sequences. MiGEC v1.2.1b assigned V, D and J germline segments to the rearranged TCRbeta sequences. Clonotype statistics and Shannon-Wiener diversity indices were calculated with VDJtools v1.0.0. To reduce sampling bias, subsequent analyses other than the diversity analysis used only the 250 most abundant clonotypes in each sample. The public reads were quality trimmed at Q25 with fastp and then assembled into clones with MiXCR by TCRdb, keeping productive beta chains. CDR3 protein sequences are deduplicated, and each keeps its most common genes and DNA. The V and J calls follow TCRdb's processing rather than the paper's. This sample holds more than 95,000 distinct CDR3 sequences; 82% were observed only once. The top ten clones comprise roughly a fifth of the sample.

These data belong to a study of tumor-infiltrating lymphocytes in primary liver carcinoma (TCRdb year 2017). About the study as a whole: Of the five patients (three men and two women, aged 30 to 69 years), four had hepatocellular carcinoma and one had combined HCC and intrahepatic cholangiocarcinoma. Technical replicate repertoires showed high reproducibility, with mean shared-clone rates around 0.9 and correlation coefficients above 0.95. The study combined TCRbeta repertoire sequencing, expression microarrays and whole-exome sequencing across five regions of each liver tumor, with adjacent normal tissue and blood. Tumors of the five patients were stage T1-T3 N0M0 with maximum diameters of roughly 4 to 11 cm. A total of approximately 35 specimens from 5 patients underwent TCRbeta repertoire sequencing, comprising around 25 tumor regions, 5 adjacent noncancerous liver tissues and 5 peripheral blood samples. Each sample produced roughly 3.65 to 7.5 million productive TCRbeta reads, and read depth showed no significant difference between tissue types. To link TCRbeta repertoire diversity to the local molecular phenotype, the 20 to 30 tumor region samples were profiled with Agilent mRNA microarrays. The paper's findings and limits, for the study overall: Only about 7.5-25% of top clones were present in all five regions of a tumor, suggesting spatial heterogeneity of tumor-infiltrating T cells. Because the samples were bulk and unsorted, CD4+ and CD8+ T cell repertoires could not be compared. Repertoire overlap was found to be higher between tumor regions (mean approximately 35%) than between tumor-adjacent (approximately 17%) or tumor-blood (about 15%) pairs, consistent with antigen-driven expansion. Only the TCR beta chain was sequenced, which likely underestimates true repertoire diversity because unpaired alpha chains were not captured. Only 4 or 5 patients were included in the study, and the authors note that the findings should be validated in a larger study. The top 250 clones accounted for a significantly greater share of the repertoire in tumors than in blood (p = 0.039).

Without any cell sorting, total RNA and DNA were extracted together from about 20-30 mg of bulk tissue using the AllPrep DNA/RNA mini kit. Surgical resection was performed in China between 2015 and early 2016 on about five patients with histopathologically diagnosed primary liver carcinoma. Chronic HBV infection was present in the patients, and the patients were treatment-naive at sampling. Each tumor was sampled at five spatially separated regions: the tumor centre plus the superior, inferior, left-lateral and right-lateral poles. More than 75% viable tumor cells were found by histology in every tumor sample. Pieces of fresh tumor and adjacent tissue were cut in half, with one half kept in RNAlater at -80 degrees C and the other half sent for histology.

The chain was built from TRBV29-1 and TRBJ2-7; TRBD1 aligns with 8 central bases. Source material: liver tumor tissue from sampling region 3. The sample's cell subset or site, from its label and the paper: tumor region T3, left-lateral pole. The receptor comes from a middle-aged man with primary liver carcinoma and hepatitis B virus infection. The base sequence is TGCAGCGCCATGACATCTGGGACAGGCATTCTCTACGAGCAGTACTTC. The encoded protein is CSAMTSGTGILYEQYF.